Each of the 10 T cell receptor beta chains below was sequenced from the same sample in a study of blood T cell repertoires in COVID-19. Generated by immunoSEQ multiplex PCR, the TCRdb table keeps only in-frame clones and is missing some. This sample has 400,000 or so clones, with approximately 92% found just once. The sample taken for sequencing was PBMCs or T cells enriched from blood (not recorded which). The source of these receptors is a man aged 30 to 45 who had recovered from COVID-19.

The chain employs TRBV30 and TRBJ2-4; D is unresolved. V was shortened by 8 bases and J by 2 bases, with 7 bases between the two germline ends. Germline loops: CDR1 GTSNPN, CDR2 SVGIG (reference sequence). The CDR3 consists of 11 residues. In DNA form, the CDR3 reads TGTGCCCGTCGGTCCAAAAACATTCAGTACTTC. This sequence encodes CARRSKNIQYF.

This clone was seen only once. J is TRBJ2-7 and V is TRBV6-5; D might be TRBD2 (5 bases). V lost 0 bases and J 3 bases, leaving 15 bases between the germline ends. The CDR3 length is 16 residues. Germline V gene sequence: CDR1 MNHEY, CDR2 SVGAGI. CDR3: CASSYSRVGAGYEQYF. Here the CDR3 DNA reads TGTGCCAGCAGTTACTCGAGAGTGGGAGCAGGCTACGAGCAGTACTTC.

This sequence joins TRBV27 and TRBJ1-5; no clear D gene. In germline, CDR1 is MNHEY, CDR2 SMNVEV (reference sequence). The germline V and J ends were trimmed by 0 bases and 6 bases, with 9 bases remaining between them. The CDR3 length is 14 residues. In DNA form, the CDR3 reads TGTGCCAGCAGTTTATCCCGAGGGAGTCAGCCCCAGCATTTT. Translating gives CASSLSRGSQPQHF.

About this clone: The identical CDR3 is also encoded by other nucleotide sequences in the sample. The chain carries TRBV11-2 and TRBJ1-1; D is unclear. There are 13 residues in the CDR3. In germline, CDR1 is SGHAT, CDR2 FQNNGV. V was clipped by 1 base and J by 4 bases, with 7 bases between them. The CDR3 region has the DNA TGTGCCAGCAGCTTAGTCGTGAGCACTGAAGCTTTCTTT. Translation gives CASSLVVSTEAFF. The full variable domain, completed using reference TRBV11-2 and TRBJ1-1, is EAGVAQSPRYKIIEKRQSVAFWCNPISGHATLYWYQQILGQGPKLLIQFQNNGVVDDSQLPKDRFSAERLKGVDSTLKIQPAKLEDSAVYLCASSLVVSTEAFFGQGTRLTVV.

Details on this clone: A junction end diverges from the germline sequence, so it may reflect a read error. The gene calls are TRBV7-7 and TRBJ2-3; possibly TRBD2 for D (7 bases). The CDR3 is made up of 15 amino acids. Germline V gene data show CDR1 as SSHAT and CDR2 as FNYEAQ (reference sequence). CDR3 nucleotides: TGTGCTAGCAGCTCGTCAGGGGAGGGTACAGATACGCAGTATTTT. Protein product: CASSSSGEGTDTQYF.

This chain links TRBV2 with TRBJ2-5, with 8 nucleotides matching TRBD1. J was trimmed by 9 bases and V by 6 bases; bases with no gene match: 24. From germline, CDR1 is SNHLY and CDR2 FYNNEI. This CDR3 has 18 residues. CDR3 loop: CASRALTGEVKTRMAQYF. The DNA of the CDR3 is TGTGCCAGCAGGGCCCTGACAGGGGAGGTTAAGACCAGGATGGCCCAGTACTTC. Full variable domain (outside the CDR3, taken from reference TRBV2 and TRBJ2-5): EPEVTQTPSHQVTQMGQEVILRCVPISNHLYFYWYRQILGQKVEFLVSFYNNEISEKSEIFDDQFSVERPDGSNFTLKIRSTKLEDSAMYFCASRALTGEVKTRMAQYFGPGTRLLVL.

Regarding this clone: This sample includes further DNA sequences coding for the same CDR3. The CDR3 protein is CASSQGGNTGELFF. The CDR3 DNA sequence: TGTGCCAGCAGCCAAGGTGGCAACACCGGGGAGCTGTTTTTT. The gene calls are TRBV3-1 (or the pseudogene TRBV3-2) and TRBJ2-2; no definite D call. Germline loops: CDR1 LGHDT, CDR2 YNNKEL (reference sequence). Deletions cut 1 base from V and 2 bases from J, with 5 bases between. The CDR3 length is 14 residues.

V gene TRBV2 combines with J gene TRBJ2-3, with 7 bases identical to TRBD1. This CDR3 has 16 residues. J lost 9 bases, V lost 2 bases, and 14 bases had no gene match. Germline loops: CDR1 SNHLY, CDR2 FYNNEI. The CDR3 nucleotides are TGTGCCAGCAGTGAAATAGGGGGCGCGGTCGGGGAAACGCAGTATTTT. Translating it yields CASSEIGGAVGETQYF.

This sequence joins TRBV7-9 and TRBJ1-5; TRBD1 matches at 9 bases. With 5 bases clipped from V and 5 bases from J, the junction kept 4 bases outside the gene matches. Germline V gene lookup returns CDR1 SEHNR and CDR2 FQNEAQ (reference sequence). This CDR3 is built from 14 residues. CDR3 sequence: CASSAQGAHQPQHF. The CDR3 DNA follows: TGTGCCAGCAGCGCACAGGGGGCGCATCAGCCCCAGCATTTT.

The chain has TRBV11-2 and TRBJ2-1, with 9 nucleotides matching TRBD2. With V trimmed by 5 bases and J by 7 bases, 12 bases remained unmatched. The germline V gene encodes CDR1 SGHAT and CDR2 FQNNGV. This CDR3 is 16 amino acids long. The CDR3 reads CASSLLRAGGGNEQFF. CDR3 nucleotides: TGTGCCAGCAGCCTCCTCCGAGCGGGAGGAGGAAATGAGCAGTTCTTC.